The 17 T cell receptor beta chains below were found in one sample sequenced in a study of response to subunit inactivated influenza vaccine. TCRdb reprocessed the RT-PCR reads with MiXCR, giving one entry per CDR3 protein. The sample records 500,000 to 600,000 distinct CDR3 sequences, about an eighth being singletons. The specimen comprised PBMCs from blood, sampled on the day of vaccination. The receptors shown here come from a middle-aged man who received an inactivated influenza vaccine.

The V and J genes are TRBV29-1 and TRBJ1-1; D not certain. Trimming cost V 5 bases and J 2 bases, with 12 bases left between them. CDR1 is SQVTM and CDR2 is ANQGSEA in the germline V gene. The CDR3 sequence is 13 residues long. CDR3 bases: TGCAGCGTTTCCCCGGATATCAACACTGAAGCTTTCTTT. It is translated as CSVSPDINTEAFF.

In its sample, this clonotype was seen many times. The CDR3 spells CASSQVWGLTDTQYF. The CDR3 DNA is TGCGCCAGCAGCCAAGTGTGGGGACTCACAGATACGCAGTATTTT. This chain links TRBV4-3 with TRBJ2-3; maybe TRBD2 (6 bases). Between the trimmed V and J ends, which lost 1 base and 2 bases, there was a span of 10 bases. The CDR3 is 15 amino acids. CDR1 and CDR2 from the germline V gene are LGHNA and YSLEER.

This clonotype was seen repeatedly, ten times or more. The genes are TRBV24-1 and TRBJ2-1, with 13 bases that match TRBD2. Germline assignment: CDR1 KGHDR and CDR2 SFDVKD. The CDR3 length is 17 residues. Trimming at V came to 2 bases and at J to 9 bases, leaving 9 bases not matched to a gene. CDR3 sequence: CATSDSLGTSGIREQFF. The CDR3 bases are TGTGCCACCAGTGATTCACTCGGGACTAGCGGGATCCGTGAGCAGTTCTTC.

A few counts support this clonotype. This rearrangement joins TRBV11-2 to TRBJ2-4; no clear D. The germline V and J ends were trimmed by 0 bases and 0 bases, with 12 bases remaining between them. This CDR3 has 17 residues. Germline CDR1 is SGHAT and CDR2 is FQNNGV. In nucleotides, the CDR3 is TGTGCCAGCAGCTTAGAATCCCGGATCCTAGCCAAAAACATTCAGTACTTC. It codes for CASSLESRILAKNIQYF.

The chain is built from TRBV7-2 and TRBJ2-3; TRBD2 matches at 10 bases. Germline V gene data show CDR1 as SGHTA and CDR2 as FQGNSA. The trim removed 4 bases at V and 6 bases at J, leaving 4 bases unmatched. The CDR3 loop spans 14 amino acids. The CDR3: CASSSSSGGDTQYF. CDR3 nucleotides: TGTGCCAGCAGCTCTAGTAGCGGGGGGGATACGCAGTATTTT.

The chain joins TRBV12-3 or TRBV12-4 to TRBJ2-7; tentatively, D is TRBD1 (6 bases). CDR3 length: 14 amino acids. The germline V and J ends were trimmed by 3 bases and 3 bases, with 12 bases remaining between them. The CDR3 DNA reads TGTGCCAGCAGTTTGGGGACACTATACTACGAGCAGTACTTC. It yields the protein CASSLGTLYYEQYF.

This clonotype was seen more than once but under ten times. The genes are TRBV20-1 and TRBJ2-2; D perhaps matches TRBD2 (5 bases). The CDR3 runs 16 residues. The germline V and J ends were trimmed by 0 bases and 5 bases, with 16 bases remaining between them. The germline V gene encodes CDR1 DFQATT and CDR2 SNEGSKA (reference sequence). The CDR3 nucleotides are TGCAGTGCTAGAGACGCCGCGAGGGCTGGGACCGGGGAGCTGTTTTTT. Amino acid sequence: CSARDAARAGTGELFF.

The CDR3, as DNA: TGTGCCATCAGTGAGTCGGCAGTGGGGAATCAGCCCCAGCATTTT. This gives the protein CAISESAVGNQPQHF. The rearrangement links TRBV10-3 to TRBJ1-5; D call uncertain. The CDR3 is made up of 15 amino acids. Trimming cost V 0 bases and J 4 bases, with 10 bases left between them. CDR1 ENHRY and CDR2 SYGVKD come from the germline V gene.

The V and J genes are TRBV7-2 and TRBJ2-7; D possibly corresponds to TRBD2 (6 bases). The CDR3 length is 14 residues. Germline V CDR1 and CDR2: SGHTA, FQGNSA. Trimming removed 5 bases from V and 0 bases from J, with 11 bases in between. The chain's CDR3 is CASSLTRNSYEQYF. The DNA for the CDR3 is TGTGCCAGCAGCCTGACTAGGAACTCCTACGAGCAGTACTTC. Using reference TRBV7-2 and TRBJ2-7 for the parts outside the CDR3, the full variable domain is GAGVSQSPSNKVTEKGKDVELRCDPISGHTALYWYRQSLGQGLEFLIYFQGNSAPDKSGLPSDRFSAERTGGSVSTLTIQRTQQEDSAVYLCASSLTRNSYEQYFGPGTRLTVT.

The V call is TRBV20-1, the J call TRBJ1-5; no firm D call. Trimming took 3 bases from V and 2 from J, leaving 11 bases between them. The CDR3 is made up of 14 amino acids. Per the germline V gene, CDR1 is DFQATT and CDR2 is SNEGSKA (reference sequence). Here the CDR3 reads CSASIGSGNQPQHF. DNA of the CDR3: TGCAGTGCTAGTATCGGGTCTGGCAATCAGCCCCAGCATTTT.

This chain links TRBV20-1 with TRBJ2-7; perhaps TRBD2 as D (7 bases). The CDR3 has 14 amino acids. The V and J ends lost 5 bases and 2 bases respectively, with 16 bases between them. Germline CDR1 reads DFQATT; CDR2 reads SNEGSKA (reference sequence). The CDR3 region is CSAGGGVAAYEQYF. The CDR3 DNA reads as TGCAGTGCTGGGGGGGGCGTAGCGGCCTACGAGCAGTACTTC.

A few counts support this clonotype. The CDR3 sequence is CASITGTVYQPQHF. DNA of the CDR3: TGTGCCAGCATTACCGGGACAGTTTATCAGCCCCAGCATTTT. V gene TRBV28 combines with J gene TRBJ1-5; 7 positions agree with TRBD1. CDR1 and CDR2 from the germline V gene are MDHEN and SYDVKM. V dropped 7 bases and J dropped 5; count of bases not matched to a gene: 8. The CDR3 runs to 14 residues.

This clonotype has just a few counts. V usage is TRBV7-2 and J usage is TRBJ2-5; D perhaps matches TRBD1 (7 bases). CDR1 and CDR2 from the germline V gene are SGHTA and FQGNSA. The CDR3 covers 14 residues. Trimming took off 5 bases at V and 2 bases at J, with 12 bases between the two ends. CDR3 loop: CASSRGTVQETQYF. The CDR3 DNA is TGTGCCAGCAGCCGCGGGACAGTACAAGAGACCCAGTACTTC.

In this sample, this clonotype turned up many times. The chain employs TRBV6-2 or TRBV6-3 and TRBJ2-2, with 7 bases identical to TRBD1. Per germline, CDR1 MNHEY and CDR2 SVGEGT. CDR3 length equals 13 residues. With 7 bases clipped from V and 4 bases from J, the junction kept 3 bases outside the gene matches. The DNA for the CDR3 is TGTGCCAGCAAACGGGACAGCACCGGGGAGCTGTTTTTT. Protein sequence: CASKRDSTGELFF.

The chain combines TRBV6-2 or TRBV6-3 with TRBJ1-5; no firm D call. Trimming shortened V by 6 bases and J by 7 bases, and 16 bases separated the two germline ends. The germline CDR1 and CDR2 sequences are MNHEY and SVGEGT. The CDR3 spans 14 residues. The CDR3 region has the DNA TGTGCCAGCAGCTATGAAAGGTCGGACCAGCCCCAGCATTTT. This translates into CASSYERSDQPQHF.

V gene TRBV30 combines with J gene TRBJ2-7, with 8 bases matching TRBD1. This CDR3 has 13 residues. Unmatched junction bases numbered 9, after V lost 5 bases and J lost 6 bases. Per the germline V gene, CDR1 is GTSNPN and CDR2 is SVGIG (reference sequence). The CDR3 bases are TGTGCCTGGGCGGACAGGGTGTTGGTCGAGCAGTACTTC. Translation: CAWADRVLVEQYF.

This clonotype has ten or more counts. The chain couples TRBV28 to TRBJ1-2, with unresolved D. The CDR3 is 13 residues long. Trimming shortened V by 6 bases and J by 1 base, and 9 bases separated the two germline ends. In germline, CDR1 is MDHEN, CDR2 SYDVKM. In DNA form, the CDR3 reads TGTGCCAGCAGCCTCCCCATTAACTATGGCTACACCTTC. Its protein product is CASSLPINYGYTF.